Listed below are T cell receptor beta chains from one sample, sequenced in a study of blood T cell repertoires in COVID-19. The method was immunoSEQ multiplex PCR; TCRdb's version includes in-frame clones alone and lacks a portion of them. Of 200,000 to 250,000 clones listed, 80% to 90% are singletons. The sequencing sample was made of peripheral blood. The receptors originated from a man in his thirties or forties who had recovered from COVID-19. Both conserved end residues are part of each CDR3. The D gene is left open where the match is weak. The size entry is marked missing in some rows and otherwise reads once, few, many or a size class.

D gene: .
clone size: once
J gene: TRBJ2-2
V gene: TRBV11-2
CDR3 DNA: TGTGCCAGCAGCCTTACTCGGGGGAACACCGGGGAGCTGTTTTTT
CDR3 protein: CASSLTRGNTGELFF

D gene: TRBD1
clone size: .
J gene: TRBJ2-5
V gene: TRBV6-5
CDR3 DNA: TGTGCCAGCAGTTACTTTCCCGGGACAGCGGACCCCCCGAACTTC
CDR3 protein: CASSYFPGTADPPNF

D gene: .
clone size: few
J gene: TRBJ1-2
V gene: TRBV19
CDR3 DNA: TGTGCCAGTAAGGGGACTGCTTCCGGCTACACCTTC
CDR3 protein: CASKGTASGYTF

D gene: .
clone size: once
J gene: TRBJ2-1
V gene: TRBV27
CDR3 DNA: TGTGCCAGCAGTTTATCACAGGGCTCCTACAATGAGCAGTTCTTC
CDR3 protein: CASSLSQGSYNEQFF

D gene: TRBD1
clone size: .
J gene: TRBJ2-7
V gene: TRBV7-2
CDR3 DNA: TGTGCCAGCAGCTTAGGAGGTGGGACAGGGGCCCACGAGCAGTACTTC
CDR3 protein: CASSLGGGTGAHEQYF

D gene: .
clone size: medium-sized
J gene: TRBJ1-2
V gene: TRBV6-1
CDR3 DNA: TGTGCCAGCAGTGAAATTGAAGAGGTTTCGGTTGGCTACACCTTC
CDR3 protein: CASSEIEEVSVGYTF

D gene: .
clone size: .
J gene: TRBJ2-7
V gene: TRBV28
CDR3 DNA: TGTGCCAGCAGTTCCGCCTACGAGCAGTACTTC
CDR3 protein: CASSSAYEQYF

D gene: TRBD1
clone size: .
J gene: TRBJ2-2
V gene: TRBV18
CDR3 DNA: TGTGCCAGCTCACCCCGGACAGGGCCCGGGGAGCTGTTTTTT
CDR3 protein: CASSPRTGPGELFF

D gene: .
clone size: .
J gene: TRBJ1-1
V gene: TRBV6-6
CDR3 DNA: TGTGCCAGCAGTTACTTTTCGCAGGGAACGCAAGCTTTCTTT
CDR3 protein: CASSYFSQGTQAFF

D gene: TRBD2
clone size: many
J gene: TRBJ2-5
V gene: TRBV3-1/TRBV3-2
CDR3 DNA: TGTGCCAGCAGCCTAGATACTAGCGTTGTGGAGACCCAGTACTTC
CDR3 protein: CASSLDTSVVETQYF

D gene: TRBD2
clone size: .
J gene: TRBJ2-1
V gene: TRBV2
CDR3 DNA: TGTGCCAGGACGGGGCCCGGGGGGAGTAATGAGCAGTTCTTC
CDR3 protein: CARTGPGGSNEQFF

D gene: .
clone size: .
J gene: TRBJ2-1
V gene: TRBV6-2/TRBV6-3
CDR3 DNA: TGTGCCAGCAGTTTCCCCCTGGGCGAATACGTCAATGAGCAGTTCTTC
CDR3 protein: CASSFPLGEYVNEQFF